The text below deals with one T cell receptor (beta chain). The clone's antigen remains unknown. No much larger clonotype is one base removed from it; base qualities were not supplied. The data are from a study of shared clonotypes between healthy human individuals (dated by TCRdb to the early 2020s). At the level of the whole study: Three men and two women, aged 18 to 49 years, made up the cohort. For each donor, three plates each were used for CD4 naive and CD4 memory, two plates were used for CD8 naive, and one plate was used for CD8 memory. Per donor, leukapheresis produced somewhere between about 0.8 and 9 billion PBMCs. Different laboratories and diverse techniques were used to prepare libraries and sequence TCR repertoires, to increase sequencing depth and limit assay-specific biases. To estimate repertoire size and how much clonotype sharing occurs between individuals, the study deeply sequenced the blood TCR repertoires of about 5 healthy adults.

TCR CDR3 regions were amplified from genomic DNA by multiplex PCR using the deep immunoSEQ assay. Genomic DNA extracted from each cell subset was distributed evenly over all wells of several immunoSEQ 96-well plates, and each plate served as one replicate. For sorted subsets, around 200 ng genomic DNA, equal to tens of thousands of T cell genomes, was loaded into each replicate PCR. The purified libraries were quantified using a Qubit 3.0 fluorometer, sized with a Bioanalyzer 2100, and then quantified again using the KAPA Library Quantification kit. A separate single-read 150-cycle Illumina NextSeq 550 flow cell was used to sequence each immunoSEQ 96-well plate. The original methods were these. Because only junctional sequences without quality scores were contained in the immunoSEQ output, filtering matching that applied to full-length reads could not be performed. To assign V/J genes and CDR3, sequences were annotated against IMGT germline references using PyIR, a Python wrapper for IgBLAST v1.9. Reads were removed for weak V/J assignments (E-value above 1e-6), missing CDR3, stop codons, out-of-frame junctions, or ambiguous translated residues. V3J clonotypes were defined as sequences sharing the same inferred V gene, J gene, and CDR3 amino acid sequence. To compute the percentage overlap between repertoires, the number of shared unique clonotypes was divided by the size of the smaller repertoire. Repertoire richness was assessed with RTK rarefaction, the Chao1 estimator, and Recon v2.1 estimates of unobserved clonotypes. Generation probabilities were computed with OLGA for all TCRbeta clonotypes obtained by the gDNA method from several donors. The source is immuneACCESS, and TCRdb retained only in-frame sequences with V and J called. Part of the clones is not carried over; for the studies checked, unresolved V genes explain less than half of this, and the remainder is unexplained. V and J calls plus clone size are reproduced from that table; the DNA served to infer D and trimming. Counted in this sample were 300,000 to 400,000 clones; 73% of them appeared once. In total, the top ten clones hold 8.5% to 12% of the sample.

Healthy HIV-negative adults with no recently reported acute infections or vaccinations were included as donors. Every donor was a Caucasian adult living in Nashville, Tennessee, USA. CD4+ T cells were enriched by magnetic negative selection, after which naive cells were positively selected on CD45RA and the negative fraction was taken as the memory subset. After blood collection by leukapheresis, PBMCs were isolated using Ficoll-Histopaque density gradient centrifugation and then cryopreserved in the vapor phase of liquid nitrogen. Analytical flow cytometry was used to check the purity and quantity of every magnetically sorted T cell population. From each sorted fraction, genomic DNA was isolated and quantified by UV absorbance on a Nanodrop 2000c. Overall results and qualifications from the work: Clonotypes shared by all four sorted-subset donors showed higher generation probabilities than non-shared clonotypes. Pairwise subsampling indicated that sequencing depth was expected to affect the degree of clonotype sharing among donors. Incomplete sequencing was indicated by rarefaction of sorted-subset datasets, despite the large sequencing depth. Sharing across a few donors was observed for 4.5% to 6.5% of naive CD4, around 3.5% of naive CD8, 2% to 2.5% of memory CD4, and around 0.42% of memory CD8 clonotypes. Because the study included only a small number of donors, the genetic and exposure-history diversity represented was limited. Sampling was limited to blood, and TCR repertoires in tissue likely differ from TCR repertoires in blood. Naive subsets generally had larger estimated clonotype richness than memory subsets did.

V is reduced by 4 bases and J by 2 bases, leaving a spacing of 15 bases between them. Reading the germline V gene gives CDR1 ENHRY and CDR2 SYGVKD. From its cysteine to its phenylalanine, the CDR3 spans 16 amino acids. The sequence is cut down to CDR3 DNA, 48 bases in frame from base 1. The rearrangement joined TRBV10-3 to TRBJ2-1, with TRBD1 perhaps the D gene, on 5 matching bases. The sequencing sample was made of memory CD4+ T cells sorted from blood. In the paper's terms, the cell subset or site label means: CD45RA-negative fraction. This TCR came from a man under 40 in good health. The CDR3 reads CAISVIGGATYNEQFF. The DNA sequence follows: TGTGCCATCAGTGTTATCGGTGGGGCAACCTACAATGAGCAGTTCTTC.